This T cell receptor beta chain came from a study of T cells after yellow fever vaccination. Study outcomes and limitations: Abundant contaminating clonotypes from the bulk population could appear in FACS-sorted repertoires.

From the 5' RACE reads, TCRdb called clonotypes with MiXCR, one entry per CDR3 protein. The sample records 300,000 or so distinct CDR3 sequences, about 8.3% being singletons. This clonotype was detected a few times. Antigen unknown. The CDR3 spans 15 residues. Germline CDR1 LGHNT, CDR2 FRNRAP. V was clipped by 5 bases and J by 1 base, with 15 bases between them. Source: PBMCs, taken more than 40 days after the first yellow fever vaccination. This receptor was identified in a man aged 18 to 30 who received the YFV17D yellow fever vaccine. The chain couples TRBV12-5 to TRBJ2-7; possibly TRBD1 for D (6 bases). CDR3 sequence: CASGQTGDYSYEQYF. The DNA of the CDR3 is TGTGCTAGTGGTCAGACAGGTGACTATTCCTACGAGCAGTACTTC.